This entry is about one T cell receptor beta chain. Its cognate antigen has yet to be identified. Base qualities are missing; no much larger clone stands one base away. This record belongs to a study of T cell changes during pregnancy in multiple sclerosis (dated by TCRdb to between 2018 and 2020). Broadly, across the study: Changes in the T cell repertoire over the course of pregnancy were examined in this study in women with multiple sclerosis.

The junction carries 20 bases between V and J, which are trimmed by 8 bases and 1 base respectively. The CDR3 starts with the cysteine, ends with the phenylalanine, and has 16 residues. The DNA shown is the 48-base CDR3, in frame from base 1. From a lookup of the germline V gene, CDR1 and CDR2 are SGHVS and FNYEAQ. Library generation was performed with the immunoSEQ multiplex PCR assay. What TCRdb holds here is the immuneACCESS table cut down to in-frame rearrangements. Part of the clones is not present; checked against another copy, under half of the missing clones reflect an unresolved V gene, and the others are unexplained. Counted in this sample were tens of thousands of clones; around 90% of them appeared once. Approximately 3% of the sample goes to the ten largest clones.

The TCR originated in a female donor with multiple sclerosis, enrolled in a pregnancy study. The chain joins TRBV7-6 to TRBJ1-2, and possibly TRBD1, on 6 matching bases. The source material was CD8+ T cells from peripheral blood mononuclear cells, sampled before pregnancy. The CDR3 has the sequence CASGGVPDRFNYGYTF. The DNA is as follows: TGTGCCAGCGGAGGCGTCCCAGACAGGTTTAACTATGGCTACACCTTC.